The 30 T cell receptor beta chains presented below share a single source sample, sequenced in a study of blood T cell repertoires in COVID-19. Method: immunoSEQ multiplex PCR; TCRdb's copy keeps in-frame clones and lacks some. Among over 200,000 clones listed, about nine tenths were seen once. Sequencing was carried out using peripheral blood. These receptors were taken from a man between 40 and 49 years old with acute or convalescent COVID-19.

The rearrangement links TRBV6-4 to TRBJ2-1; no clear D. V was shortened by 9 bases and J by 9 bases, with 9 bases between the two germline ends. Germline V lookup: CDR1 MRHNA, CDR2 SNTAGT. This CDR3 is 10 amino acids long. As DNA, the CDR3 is TGTGCCAGACATCGGAGTGAGCAGTTCTTC. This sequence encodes CARHRSEQFF.

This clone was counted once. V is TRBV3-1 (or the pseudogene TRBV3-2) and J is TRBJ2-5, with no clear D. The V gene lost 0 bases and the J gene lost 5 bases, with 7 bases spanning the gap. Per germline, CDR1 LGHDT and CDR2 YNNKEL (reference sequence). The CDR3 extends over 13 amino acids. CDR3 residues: CASSQDLLETQYF. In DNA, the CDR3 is TGTGCCAGCAGCCAAGATCTTTTGGAGACCCAGTACTTC.

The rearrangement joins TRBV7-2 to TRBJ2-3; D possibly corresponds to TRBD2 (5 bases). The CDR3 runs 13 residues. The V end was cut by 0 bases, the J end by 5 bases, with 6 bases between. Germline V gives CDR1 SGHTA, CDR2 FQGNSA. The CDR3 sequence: CASSLAGEDTQYF. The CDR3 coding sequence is TGTGCCAGCAGCTTAGCGGGAGAAGATACGCAGTATTTT.

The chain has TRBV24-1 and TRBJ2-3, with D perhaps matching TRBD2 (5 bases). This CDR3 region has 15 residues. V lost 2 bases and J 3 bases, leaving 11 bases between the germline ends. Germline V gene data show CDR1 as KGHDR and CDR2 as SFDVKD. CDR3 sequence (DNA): TGTGCCACCAGTGATTCCCCAGGACTTACAGATACGCAGTATTTT. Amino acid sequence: CATSDSPGLTDTQYF.

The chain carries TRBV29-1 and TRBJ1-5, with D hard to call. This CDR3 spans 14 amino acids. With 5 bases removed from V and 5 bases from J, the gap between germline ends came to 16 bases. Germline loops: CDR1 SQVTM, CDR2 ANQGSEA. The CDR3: CSVRVEKGDQPQHF. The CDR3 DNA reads TGCAGCGTTAGAGTGGAGAAGGGAGATCAGCCCCAGCATTTT.

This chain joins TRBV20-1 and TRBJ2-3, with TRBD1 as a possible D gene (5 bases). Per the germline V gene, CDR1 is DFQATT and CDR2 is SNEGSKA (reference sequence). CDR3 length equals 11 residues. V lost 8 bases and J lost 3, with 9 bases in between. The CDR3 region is CSPYRTDTQYF. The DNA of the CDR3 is TGCAGTCCGTACAGGACAGATACGCAGTATTTT.

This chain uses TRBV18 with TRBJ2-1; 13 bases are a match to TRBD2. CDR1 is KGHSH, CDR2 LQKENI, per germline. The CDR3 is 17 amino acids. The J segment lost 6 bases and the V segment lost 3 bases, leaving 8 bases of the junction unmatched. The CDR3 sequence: CASSPYALAGGPNEQFF. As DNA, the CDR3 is TGTGCCAGCTCACCCTACGCACTAGCGGGGGGGCCCAATGAGCAGTTCTTC.

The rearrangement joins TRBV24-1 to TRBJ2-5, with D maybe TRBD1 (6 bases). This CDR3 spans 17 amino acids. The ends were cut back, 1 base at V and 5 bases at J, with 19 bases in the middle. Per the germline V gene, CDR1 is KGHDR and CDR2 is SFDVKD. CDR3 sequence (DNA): TGTGCCACCAGTGATTTTCGCTCGACAGGAGAGTGGGAGACCCAGTACTTC. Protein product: CATSDFRSTGEWETQYF.

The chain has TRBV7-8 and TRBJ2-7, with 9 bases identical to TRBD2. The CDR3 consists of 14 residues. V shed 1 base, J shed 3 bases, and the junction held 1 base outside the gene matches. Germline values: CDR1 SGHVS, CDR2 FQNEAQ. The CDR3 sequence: CASSLGAGGYEQYF. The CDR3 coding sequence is TGTGCCAGCAGCTTAGGAGCGGGGGGCTACGAGCAGTACTTC.

The CDR3, as DNA: TGTGCCAGCTCACCACAGGGAGCCGGGGAGCTGTTTTTT. Translation gives CASSPQGAGELFF. J is TRBJ2-2 and V is TRBV18; TRBD2 might be the D (5 bases). V was clipped by 1 base and J by 6 bases, with 6 bases between them. CDR3 length equals 13 residues. The V gene's germline CDR1 is KGHSH and CDR2 LQKENI.

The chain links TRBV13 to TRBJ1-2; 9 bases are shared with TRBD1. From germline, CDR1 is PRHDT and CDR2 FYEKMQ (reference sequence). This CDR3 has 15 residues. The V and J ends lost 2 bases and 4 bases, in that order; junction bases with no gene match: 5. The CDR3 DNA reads TGTGCCAGCAGCTTAACCACAGGGGGCAGCTATGGCTACACCTTC. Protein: CASSLTTGGSYGYTF.

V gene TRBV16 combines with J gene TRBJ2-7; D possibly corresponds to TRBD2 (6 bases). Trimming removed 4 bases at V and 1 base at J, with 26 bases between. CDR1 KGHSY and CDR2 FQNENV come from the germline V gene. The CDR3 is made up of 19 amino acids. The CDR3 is CASSLGGFSRLKDSYEQYF. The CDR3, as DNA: TGTGCCAGCAGCCTGGGGGGATTCTCGAGACTGAAGGATTCCTACGAGCAGTACTTC.

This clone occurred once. CDR3 residues: CASSPRAGEYEQYF. The CDR3 nucleotides are TGTGCCAGCTCGCCCCGCGCAGGGGAGTACGAGCAGTACTTC. The chain joins TRBV18 to TRBJ2-7, with D perhaps TRBD1 (6 bases). The CDR3 sequence is 14 residues long. Deletions cut 6 bases from V and 4 bases from J, with 16 bases between. The V gene's germline CDR1 is KGHSH and CDR2 LQKENI.

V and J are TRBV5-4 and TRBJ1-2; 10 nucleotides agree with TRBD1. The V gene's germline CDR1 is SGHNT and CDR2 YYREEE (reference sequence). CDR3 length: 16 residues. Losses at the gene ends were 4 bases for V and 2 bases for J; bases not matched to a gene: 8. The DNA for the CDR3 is TGTGCCAGCAGCGACGCCTTGGGACAGGGGAACTATGGCTACACCTTC. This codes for CASSDALGQGNYGYTF. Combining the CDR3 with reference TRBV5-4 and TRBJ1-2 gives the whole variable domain ETGVTQSPTHLIKTRGQQVTLRCSSQSGHNTVSWYQQALGQGPQFIFQYYREEENGRGNFPPRFSGLQFPNYSSELNVNALELDDSALYLCASSDALGQGNYGYTFGSGTRLTVV.

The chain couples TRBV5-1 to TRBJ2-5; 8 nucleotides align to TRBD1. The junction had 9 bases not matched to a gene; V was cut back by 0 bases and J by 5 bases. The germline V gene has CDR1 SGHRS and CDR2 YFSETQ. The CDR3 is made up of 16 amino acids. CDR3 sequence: CASSLATAGGGETQYF. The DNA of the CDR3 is TGCGCCAGCAGCTTGGCGACAGCAGGGGGCGGGGAGACCCAGTACTTC.

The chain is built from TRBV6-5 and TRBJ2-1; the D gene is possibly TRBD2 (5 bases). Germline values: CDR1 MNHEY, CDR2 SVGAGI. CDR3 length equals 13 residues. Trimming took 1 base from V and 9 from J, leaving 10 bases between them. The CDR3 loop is CASSYFGLGEQFF. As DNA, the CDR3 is TGTGCCAGCAGTTACTTCGGACTGGGTGAGCAGTTCTTC.

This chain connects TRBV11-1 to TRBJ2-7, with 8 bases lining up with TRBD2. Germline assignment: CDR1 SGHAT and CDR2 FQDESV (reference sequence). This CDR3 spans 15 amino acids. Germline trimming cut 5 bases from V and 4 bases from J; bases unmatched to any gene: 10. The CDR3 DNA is TGTGCCAGCAGCGCCGGGGGGGCGAGCTCTTACGAGCAGTACTTC. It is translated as CASSAGGASSYEQYF. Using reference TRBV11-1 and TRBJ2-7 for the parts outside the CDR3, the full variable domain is EAEVAQSPRYKITEKSQAVAFWCDPISGHATLYWYRQILGQGPELLVQFQDESVVDDSQLPKDRFSAERLKGVDSTLKIQPAELGDSAMYLCASSAGGASSYEQYFGPGTRLTVT.

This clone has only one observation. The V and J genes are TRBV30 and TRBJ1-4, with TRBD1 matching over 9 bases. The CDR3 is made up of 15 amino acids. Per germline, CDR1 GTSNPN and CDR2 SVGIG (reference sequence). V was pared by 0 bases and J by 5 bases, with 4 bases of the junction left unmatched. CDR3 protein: CAWSVGQGGNEKLFF. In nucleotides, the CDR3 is TGTGCCTGGAGTGTGGGACAGGGAGGAAATGAAAAACTGTTTTTT.

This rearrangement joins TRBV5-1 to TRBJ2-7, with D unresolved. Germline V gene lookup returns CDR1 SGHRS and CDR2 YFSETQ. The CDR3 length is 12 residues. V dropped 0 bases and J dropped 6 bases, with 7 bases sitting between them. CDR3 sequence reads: CASSLERREQYF. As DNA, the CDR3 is TGCGCCAGCAGCTTGGAGAGGCGCGAGCAGTACTTC.

CDR3 sequence reads: CASRVAVNTGELFF. CDR3 nucleotide sequence: TGTGCCAGTAGAGTAGCGGTGAACACCGGGGAGCTGTTTTTT. The chain couples TRBV19 to TRBJ2-2, with a tentative D call TRBD2 (6 bases). The V and J ends lost 6 bases and 1 base respectively, with 9 bases between them. From germline, CDR1 is LNHDA and CDR2 SQIVND (reference sequence). The CDR3 has 14 residues. The full variable domain, rest sourced from reference TRBV19 and TRBJ2-2, is DGGITQSPKYLFRKEGQNVTLSCEQNLNHDAMYWYRQDPGQGLRLIYYSQIVNDFQKGDIAEGYSVSREKKESFPLTVTSAQKNPTAFYLCASRVAVNTGELFFGEGSRLTVL.

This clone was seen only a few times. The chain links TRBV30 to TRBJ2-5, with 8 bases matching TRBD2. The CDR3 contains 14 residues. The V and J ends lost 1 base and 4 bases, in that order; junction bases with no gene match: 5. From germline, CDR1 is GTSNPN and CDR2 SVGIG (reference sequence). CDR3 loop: CAWSGSGRGETQYF. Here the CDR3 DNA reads TGTGCCTGGAGTGGGAGCGGGAGAGGAGAGACCCAGTACTTC.

CDR3 amino acids: CASSIGDFSGANVLTF. Here the CDR3 DNA reads TGTGCCAGTAGTATCGGGGACTTCTCTGGGGCCAACGTCCTGACTTTC. J is TRBJ2-6 and V is TRBV19; tentatively, D is TRBD2 (6 bases). V dropped 3 bases and J dropped 0 bases, with 9 bases sitting between them. This CDR3 has 16 residues. Germline-derived CDR1 and CDR2 are LNHDA and SQIVND (reference sequence).

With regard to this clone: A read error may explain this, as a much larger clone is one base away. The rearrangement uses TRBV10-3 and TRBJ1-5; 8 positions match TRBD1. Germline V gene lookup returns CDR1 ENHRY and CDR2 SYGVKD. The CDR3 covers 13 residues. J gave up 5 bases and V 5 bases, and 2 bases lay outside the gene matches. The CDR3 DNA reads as TGTGCCATCAGTTCGACAGGGGATCAGCCCCAGCATTTT. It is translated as CAISSTGDQPQHF.

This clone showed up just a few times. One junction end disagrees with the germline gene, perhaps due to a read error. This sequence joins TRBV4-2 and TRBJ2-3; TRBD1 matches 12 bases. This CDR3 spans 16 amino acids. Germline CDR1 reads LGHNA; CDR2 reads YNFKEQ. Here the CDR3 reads CASTQEEGQGADTQYF. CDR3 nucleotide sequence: TGTGCCAGCACCCAAGAGGAGGGACAGGGGGCGGATACGCAGTATTTT.

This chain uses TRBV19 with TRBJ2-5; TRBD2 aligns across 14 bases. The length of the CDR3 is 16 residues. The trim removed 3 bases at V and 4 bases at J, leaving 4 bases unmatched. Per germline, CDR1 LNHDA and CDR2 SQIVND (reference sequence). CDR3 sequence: CASSIGGLAGGETQYF. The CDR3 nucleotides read TGTGCCAGTAGTATCGGAGGACTAGCGGGAGGAGAGACCCAGTACTTC. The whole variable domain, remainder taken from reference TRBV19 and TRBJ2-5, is DGGITQSPKYLFRKEGQNVTLSCEQNLNHDAMYWYRQDPGQGLRLIYYSQIVNDFQKGDIAEGYSVSREKKESFPLTVTSAQKNPTAFYLCASSIGGLAGGETQYFGPGTRLLVL.

Written as DNA, the CDR3 is TGTGCCAGCAGCCAAGCTAGCGGGCCCTACAATGAGCAGTTCTTC. As protein: CASSQASGPYNEQFF. The rearrangement links TRBV4-2 to TRBJ2-1; 8 nucleotides align to TRBD2. Unmatched junction bases numbered 1, after V lost 1 base and J lost 2 bases. The CDR3 loop spans 15 amino acids. In germline, CDR1 is LGHNA, CDR2 YNFKEQ.

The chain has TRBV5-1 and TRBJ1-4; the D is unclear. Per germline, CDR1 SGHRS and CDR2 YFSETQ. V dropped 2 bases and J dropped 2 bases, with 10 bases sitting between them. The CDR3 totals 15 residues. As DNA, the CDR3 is TGCGCCAGCAGCTTCCGCGGGGAGACTAATGAAAAACTGTTTTTT. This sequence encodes CASSFRGETNEKLFF.

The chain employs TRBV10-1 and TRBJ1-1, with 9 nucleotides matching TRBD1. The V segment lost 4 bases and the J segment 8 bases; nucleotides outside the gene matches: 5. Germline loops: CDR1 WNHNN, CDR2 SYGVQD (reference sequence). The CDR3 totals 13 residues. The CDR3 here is CASSAYTGGEAFF. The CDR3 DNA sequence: TGCGCCAGCAGTGCTTATACAGGGGGCGAAGCTTTCTTT.

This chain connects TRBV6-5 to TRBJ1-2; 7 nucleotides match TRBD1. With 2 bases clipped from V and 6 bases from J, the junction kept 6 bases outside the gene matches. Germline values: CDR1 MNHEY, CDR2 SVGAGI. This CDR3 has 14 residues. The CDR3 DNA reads TGTGCCAGCAGTTACCTCCGACAGGGAGATGGCTACACCTTC. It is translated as CASSYLRQGDGYTF.

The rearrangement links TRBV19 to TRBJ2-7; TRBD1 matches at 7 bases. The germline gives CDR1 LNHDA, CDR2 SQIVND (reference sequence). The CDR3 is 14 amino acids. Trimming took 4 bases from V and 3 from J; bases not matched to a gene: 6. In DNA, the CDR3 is TGTGCCAGTAGTACCTCGGGACAGAACTACGAGCAGTACTTC. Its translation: CASSTSGQNYEQYF.